Reported below is one T cell receptor (beta chain). The data are from a study of human T cells and chemical hapten exposure. Trimming shortened V by 0 bases and J by 0 bases, and 6 bases separated the two germline ends. Germline lookup yields CDR1 MGHRA and CDR2 YSYEKL. The CDR3 loop spans 15 amino acids. Indicated time point: patch test 3, about 24 weeks after DPC sensitization. Treatment defined: therapeutic diphenylcyclopropenone sensitization with weekly scalp DPC. In TCRdb, the RACE reads were re-called with MiXCR into one record per CDR3 protein. The sample lists under 200,000 distinct CDR3 sequences; about 27% were seen once.

The sample was whole blood, taken in connection with sensitization to the hapten diphenylcyclopropenone (DPC). The chain employs TRBV4-1 and TRBJ1-5; unclear D gene. The receptor was isolated from a woman aged 18-29 years with alopecia areata. Some clones in this sample may be carry-over from other donors' samples. The CDR3 DNA reads as TGCGCCAGCAGCCAAGATTGGAATAGCAATCAGCCCCAGCATTTT. Its translation is CASSQDWNSNQPQHF.